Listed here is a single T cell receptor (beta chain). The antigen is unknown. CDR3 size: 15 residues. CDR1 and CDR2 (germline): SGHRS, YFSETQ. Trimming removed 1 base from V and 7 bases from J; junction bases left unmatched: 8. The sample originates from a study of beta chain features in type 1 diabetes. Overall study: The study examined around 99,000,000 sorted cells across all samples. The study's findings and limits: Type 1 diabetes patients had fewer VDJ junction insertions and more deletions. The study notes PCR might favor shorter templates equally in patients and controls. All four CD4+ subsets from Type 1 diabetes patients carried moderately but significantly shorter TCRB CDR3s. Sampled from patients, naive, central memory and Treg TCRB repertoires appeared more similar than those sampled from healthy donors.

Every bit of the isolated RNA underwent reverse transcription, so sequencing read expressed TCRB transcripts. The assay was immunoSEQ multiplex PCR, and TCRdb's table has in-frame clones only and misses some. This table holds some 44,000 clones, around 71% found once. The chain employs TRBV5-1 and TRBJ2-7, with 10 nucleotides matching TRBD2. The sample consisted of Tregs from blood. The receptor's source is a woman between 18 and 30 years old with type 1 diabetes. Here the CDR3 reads CASSLIAGGLEEQYF. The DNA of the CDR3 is TGCGCCAGCAGCTTGATAGCGGGAGGTCTGGAGGAGCAGTACTTC.